The present T cell receptor beta chain was sequenced within a study of blood T cell repertoires in COVID-19. Overall study context: The United States, Italy and Spain provided the acute and convalescent COVID-19 samples.

Trimming cost V 5 bases and J 3 bases; bases outside gene matches: 4. The CDR3 extends over 16 amino acids. Per germline, CDR1 SGHAT and CDR2 FQNNGV. Original methodology: Estimation of nucleated cell counts was performed using reference gene primer amplification. Method: immunoSEQ multiplex PCR; TCRdb's copy keeps in-frame clones and lacks some. From that table come the V and J calls and clone size; the DNA was used to work out D and trimming. Found here are 650,000 to 800,000 clones, 85% to 90% of them singletons; the top ten hold roughly 0.26%. The origin of this receptor is a woman under 30 with acute or convalescent COVID-19. Sequenced material: peripheral blood. This chain links TRBV11-2 with TRBJ2-2; 12 bases line up with TRBD2. CDR3 nucleotides: TGTGCCAGCAGCCCCCGGACTAGCGGGGACACCGGGGAGCTGTTTTTT. Its translation is CASSPRTSGDTGELFF.